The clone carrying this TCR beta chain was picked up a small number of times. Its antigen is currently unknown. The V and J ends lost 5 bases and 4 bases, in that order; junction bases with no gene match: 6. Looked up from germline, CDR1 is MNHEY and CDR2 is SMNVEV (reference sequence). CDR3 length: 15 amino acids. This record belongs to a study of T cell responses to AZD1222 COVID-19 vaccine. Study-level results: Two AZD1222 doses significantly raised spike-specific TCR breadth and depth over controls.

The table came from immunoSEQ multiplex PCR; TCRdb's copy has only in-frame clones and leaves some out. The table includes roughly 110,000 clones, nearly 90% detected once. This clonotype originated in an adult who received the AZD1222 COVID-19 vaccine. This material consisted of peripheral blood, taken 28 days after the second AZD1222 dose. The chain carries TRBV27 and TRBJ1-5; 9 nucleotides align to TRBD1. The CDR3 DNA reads TGTGCCAGCAGTCCACGGACAGGGGCAAATCAGCCCCAGCATTTT. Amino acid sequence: CASSPRTGANQPQHF.